One sample yielded the 19 T cell receptor beta chains listed below, sequenced in a study of cytomegalovirus exposure and HLA in healthy donors. The PCR was carried out with 60 Vbeta primers and 13 Jbeta primers. This table comes from immunoSEQ multiplex PCR, and its TCRdb copy is limited to in-frame clones, with some not included. This table has around 300,000 clones, just over 70% appearing once. The sample was PBMCs. These receptors were taken from a female donor in good health and CMV-seronegative.

J is TRBJ2-2 and V is TRBV7-3; the match to TRBD1 covers 9 bases. Trimming at V came to 2 bases and at J to 3 bases, leaving 7 bases not matched to a gene. Germline V gene sequence: CDR1 SGHTA, CDR2 FQGTGA. The CDR3 is 17 residues long. The CDR3 nucleotides read TGTGCCAGCAGCTTAGGCCGGGACAGGGAGGACACCGGGGAGCTGTTTTTT. It encodes CASSLGRDREDTGELFF.

This clone has more than one count but fewer than ten. V and J are TRBV28 and TRBJ2-6; possible D gene TRBD1, 5 bases. The CDR3 has 16 residues. V dropped 6 bases and J dropped 1 base, with 13 bases sitting between them. The V gene's germline CDR1 is MDHEN and CDR2 SYDVKM. For the CDR3, the DNA is TGTGCCAGCAGCCCCATCCACAGGTCTGGGGCCAACGTCCTGACTTTC. Translated, it gives CASSPIHRSGANVLTF.

J is TRBJ1-2 and V is TRBV2; 7 bases align to TRBD1. Germline assignment: CDR1 SNHLY and CDR2 FYNNEI. The CDR3 runs 18 residues. Losses at the gene ends were 3 bases for V and 2 bases for J; bases not matched to a gene: 15. In nucleotides, the CDR3 is TGTGCCAGCAGTGAGAGGGCGACAGGGTTTAGGTTGAACTATGGCTACACCTTC. Protein sequence: CASSERATGFRLNYGYTF.

This clone was observed a handful of times. The chain uses TRBV5-1 and TRBJ1-4; TRBD1 is a possible D gene (6 bases). This CDR3 has 15 residues. Per the germline V gene, CDR1 is SGHRS and CDR2 is YFSETQ. Between the trimmed V and J ends, which lost 4 bases and 4 bases, there was a span of 14 bases. The CDR3 nucleotides are TGCGCCAGCAGCCCAGACAGGCTGGGTAATGAAAAACTGTTTTTT. Its translation is CASSPDRLGNEKLFF.

This clone was seen just once. The V call is TRBV5-1, the J call TRBJ2-2, with a weak D call TRBD1 (5 bases). CDR1 and CDR2 (germline): SGHRS, YFSETQ. V was cut by 0 bases and J by 2 bases, with 14 bases left in between. The length of the CDR3 is 17 residues. Here the CDR3 DNA reads TGCGCCAGCAGCTTGGAGGGCAGGGTCGTCAACACCGGGGAGCTGTTTTTT. Translating it yields CASSLEGRVVNTGELFF.

V usage is TRBV2 and J usage is TRBJ2-7; 13 bases map to TRBD2. The V segment lost 8 bases and the J segment 2 bases; nucleotides outside the gene matches: 0. Germline V gene data show CDR1 as SNHLY and CDR2 as FYNNEI. The CDR3 is made up of 13 amino acids. The CDR3 DNA reads TGTGCCAGCGGGACTAGCGGGACCTACGAGCAGTACTTC. It encodes CASGTSGTYEQYF.

The CDR3, as DNA: TGTGCCAGCAGCCCTAGGACAGGGGCGTGGAATGAGCAGTTCTTC. Its protein is CASSPRTGAWNEQFF. The chain combines TRBV11-1 with TRBJ2-1, with 9 bases fitting TRBD1. Germline V gene data show CDR1 as SGHAT and CDR2 as FQDESV (reference sequence). The CDR3 contains 15 residues. The V gene end was trimmed by 5 bases and the J gene end by 7 bases; junction bases not matched to a gene: 9.

The CDR3 region is CASSERTGGHYGYTF. CDR3 nucleotide sequence: TGTGCCAGCAGTGAGAGGACAGGGGGCCACTATGGCTACACCTTC. The chain carries TRBV2 and TRBJ1-2; the match to TRBD1 covers 11 bases. This CDR3 has 15 residues. CDR1 and CDR2 (germline): SNHLY, FYNNEI. V lost 3 bases to trimming and J lost 3 bases; unmatched junction nucleotides: 3.

With regard to this clone: Different DNA sequences within this sample yield the same CDR3. This rearrangement joins TRBV15 to TRBJ1-4; D is unresolved. The CDR3 consists of 15 residues. Germline V gives CDR1 LNHNV, CDR2 YYDKDF (reference sequence). Trimming removed 5 bases from V and 0 bases from J, with 10 bases in between. The CDR3 DNA reads as TGTGCCACCAGCGGCCATGCTGCAACTAATGAAAAACTGTTTTTT. Its protein product is CATSGHAATNEKLFF.

The chain joins TRBV4-2 to TRBJ2-1, with 8 bases aligning to TRBD2. Per germline, CDR1 LGHNA and CDR2 YNFKEQ. Trimming cost V 2 bases and J 2 bases; bases outside gene matches: 5. This CDR3 contains 16 residues. The CDR3 bases are TGTGCCAGCAGCCAAAGAGCGGGAGTAGCCTACAATGAGCAGTTCTTC. Protein: CASSQRAGVAYNEQFF.

The chain combines TRBV7-3 with TRBJ2-2; 9 bases agree with TRBD1. This CDR3 has 16 amino acids. The germline gives CDR1 SGHTA, CDR2 FQGTGA. V trimming: 4 bases; J trimming: 4 bases; junction bases outside the gene matches: 7. The CDR3 here is CASSSNRGRITGELFF. The CDR3 DNA follows: TGTGCCAGCAGCTCAAACAGGGGGCGTATCACCGGGGAGCTGTTTTTT.

This clone occurred once. The CDR3: CASSPGTGNKAGELFF. CDR3 DNA sequence: TGTGCCAGCAGCCCCGGGACAGGGAATAAGGCCGGGGAGCTGTTTTTT. The chain carries TRBV7-9 and TRBJ2-2, with 9 bases fitting TRBD1. J lost 6 bases, V lost 5 bases, and 10 bases had no gene match. The CDR3 is made up of 16 amino acids. Germline-derived CDR1 and CDR2 are SEHNR and FQNEAQ (reference sequence).

The chain couples TRBV5-4 to TRBJ1-1, with 10 bases aligning to TRBD1. From germline, CDR1 is SGHNT and CDR2 YYREEE (reference sequence). After removal of 5 bases from V and 1 base from J, the junction contained 5 bases not matched to a gene. This CDR3 contains 15 residues. CDR3 protein: CASRWTGGTNTEAFF. CDR3 in DNA: TGTGCCAGCAGGTGGACAGGGGGAACGAACACTGAAGCTTTCTTT.

The chain links TRBV7-3 to TRBJ2-3; 7 bases map to TRBD1. J gave up 3 bases and V 8 bases, and 8 bases lay outside the gene matches. In germline, CDR1 is SGHTA, CDR2 FQGTGA. The CDR3 sequence is 14 residues long. CDR3 sequence reads: CASQGELTTDTQYF. The CDR3 bases are TGTGCCAGCCAGGGGGAACTCACAACAGATACGCAGTATTTT.

The chain is built from TRBV2 and TRBJ2-7; possible D gene TRBD1, 6 bases. Germline V gene sequence: CDR1 SNHLY, CDR2 FYNNEI. The CDR3 length is 14 residues. V dropped 3 bases and J dropped 2 bases, with 11 bases sitting between them. The CDR3, as DNA: TGTGCCAGCAGTGACAGGGGCGTTGCCTACGAGCAGTACTTC. Its translation is CASSDRGVAYEQYF.

This clone was detected only a few times. V and J are TRBV11-2 and TRBJ1-3; 8 positions match TRBD1. There are 14 residues in the CDR3. Germline V gene lookup returns CDR1 SGHAT and CDR2 FQNNGV. V was pared by 1 base and J by 8 bases, with 4 bases of the junction left unmatched. The DNA for the CDR3 is TGTGCCAGCAGCTTAGGTGGACAGGGCCACACCATATATTTT. Its translation is CASSLGGQGHTIYF.

This chain uses TRBV9 with TRBJ1-6; D ambiguous. Germline V gives CDR1 SGDLS, CDR2 YYNGEE. The CDR3 covers 14 residues. The V and J ends lost 2 bases and 10 bases respectively, with 13 bases between them. Here the CDR3 DNA reads TGTGCCAGCAGCGTCAGAGACGGGAGATCACCCCTCCACTTT. Its translation: CASSVRDGRSPLHF.

J is TRBJ2-7 and V is TRBV27; weak D call: TRBD1 (5 bases). CDR1 is MNHEY, CDR2 SMNVEV, per germline (reference sequence). The CDR3 loop spans 13 amino acids. V shed 3 bases and J shed 6 bases, with 12 bases lying between them. The CDR3: CASSFGSGPEQYF. CDR3 DNA sequence: TGTGCCAGCAGTTTCGGGTCAGGGCCCGAGCAGTACTTC.

The chain has TRBV5-1 and TRBJ1-4; 7 nucleotides align to TRBD1. This CDR3 is built from 18 residues. With V trimmed by 3 bases and J by 0 bases, 11 bases remained unmatched. Germline V lookup: CDR1 SGHRS, CDR2 YFSETQ. CDR3 protein: CASSSGQVSAPTNEKLFF. The CDR3 region has the DNA TGCGCCAGCAGCTCCGGACAGGTCTCGGCCCCAACTAATGAAAAACTGTTTTTT.